These 27 T cell receptor beta chains originate from one sample sequenced in a study of blood T cell repertoires in COVID-19. Here immunoSEQ multiplex PCR was the method, and the copy in TCRdb shows in-frame clones only, minus some. The data hold roughly 95,000 clones, with approximately 82% observed a single time. Sequenced: peripheral blood. Receptors originate from a man between 60 and 75 years old with acute or convalescent COVID-19.

CDR3 residues: CASSPAGTSGRALRTDTQYF. In DNA, the CDR3 is TGTGCCAGCAGCCCCGCCGGGACTAGCGGGAGGGCATTACGGACAGATACGCAGTATTTT. This sequence joins TRBV3-1 (or the pseudogene TRBV3-2) and TRBJ2-3; 16 positions match TRBD2. The V gene's germline CDR1 is LGHDT and CDR2 YNNKEL (reference sequence). The CDR3 runs 20 residues. V lost 4 bases and J lost 3; bases outside the gene matches: 13.

The rearrangement links TRBV5-6 to TRBJ1-6, with D maybe TRBD1 (5 bases). Germline CDR1 and CDR2: SGHDT and YYEEEE. This CDR3 spans 14 amino acids. Trimming stripped 5 bases from V and 10 bases from J, with 16 bases between. Here the CDR3 reads CASSLTEAASPLHF. The CDR3 nucleotides are TGTGCCAGCAGTCTGACAGAGGCGGCGTCACCCCTCCACTTT. Drawing the rest from reference TRBV5-6 and TRBJ1-6, the complete variable domain is DAGVTQSPTHLIKTRGQQVTLRCSPKSGHDTVSWYQQALGQGPQFIFQYYEEEERQRGNFPDRFSGHQFPNYSSELNVNALLLGDSALYLCASSLTEAASPLHFGNGTRLTVT.

The chain employs TRBV9 and TRBJ2-1; the D gene is possibly TRBD2 (6 bases). Germline-derived CDR1 and CDR2 are SGDLS and YYNGEE. Trimming left V 3 bases short and J 4 bases short, with 8 bases between. CDR3 size: 13 residues. CDR3 sequence (DNA): TGTGCCAGCAGCGCCGGGAGATACAATGAGCAGTTCTTC. This codes for CASSAGRYNEQFF.

The table lists this clone with a count of one. J is TRBJ1-5 and V is TRBV12-3 or TRBV12-4; D uncertain. Trimming left V 3 bases short and J 6 bases short, with 6 bases between. The CDR3 runs 12 residues. The CDR3 sequence is CASSFEGQPQHF. CDR3 nucleotide sequence: TGTGCCAGCAGTTTTGAGGGTCAGCCCCAGCATTTT.

J is TRBJ2-7 and V is TRBV7-9; D is unclear. V was clipped by 1 base and J by 5 bases, with 15 bases between them. The CDR3 length is 15 residues. The germline CDR1 and CDR2 sequences are SEHNR and FQNEAQ (reference sequence). CDR3 DNA sequence: TGTGCCAGCAGCTTAGAGACCCGCGGAACGCACGAGCAGTACTTC. This sequence encodes CASSLETRGTHEQYF.

The chain links TRBV5-1 to TRBJ1-4; D is unclear. The ends were cut back, 0 bases at V and 3 bases at J, with 9 bases in the middle. This CDR3 has 15 amino acids. The germline V gene encodes CDR1 SGHRS and CDR2 YFSETQ. The CDR3 bases are TGCGCCAGCAGCTTGGGTGCGGCGGCTAATGAAAAACTGTTTTTT. Protein product: CASSLGAAANEKLFF.

CDR3 DNA sequence: TGTGCCAGTAGTATAGATTCGGGTTCCGGGGAGCTGTTTTTT. This sequence encodes CASSIDSGSGELFF. V gene TRBV19 combines with J gene TRBJ2-2; no clear D. Looked up from germline, CDR1 is LNHDA and CDR2 is SQIVND (reference sequence). The CDR3 length is 14 residues. Trimming left V 0 bases short and J 6 bases short, with 8 bases between. Full variable domain (remainder filled in from reference TRBV19 and TRBJ2-2): DGGITQSPKYLFRKEGQNVTLSCEQNLNHDAMYWYRQDPGQGLRLIYYSQIVNDFQKGDIAEGYSVSREKKESFPLTVTSAQKNPTAFYLCASSIDSGSGELFFGEGSRLTVL.

This clone is medium-sized (0.01 to 0.1%) in the sample. The V and J genes are TRBV4-1 and TRBJ1-2; D is unresolved. Trimming cost V 0 bases and J 1 base, with 9 bases left between them. The CDR3 runs 15 residues. Germline V CDR1 and CDR2: MGHRA, YSYEKL. The CDR3 region has the DNA TGCGCCAGCAGCCAAGACCCAGGCGATAACTATGGCTACACCTTC. It specifies CASSQDPGDNYGYTF.

This clone was counted between two and nine times. The chain joins TRBV5-5 to TRBJ1-1, with D tentatively TRBD1 (6 bases). This CDR3 has 15 amino acids. Trimming shortened V by 0 bases and J by 1 base, and 10 bases separated the two germline ends. From germline, CDR1 is SGHKS and CDR2 YYEKEE (reference sequence). DNA for the CDR3: TGTGCCAGCAGCTTGGACGGACAGCCGAACACTGAAGCTTTCTTT. Its translation is CASSLDGQPNTEAFF. The full variable domain, its missing parts supplied by reference TRBV5-5 and TRBJ1-1, is DAGVTQSPTHLIKTRGQQVTLRCSPISGHKSVSWYQQVLGQGPQFIFQYYEKEERGRGNFPDRFSARQFPNYSSELNVNALLLGDSALYLCASSLDGQPNTEAFFGQGTRLTVV.

In this sample, this clone turned up many times. The chain has TRBV7-8 and TRBJ1-3, with D possibly TRBD1 on 6 matching bases. Trimming stripped 3 bases from V and 0 bases from J, with 9 bases between. This CDR3 is built from 15 residues. Germline CDR1 SGHVS, CDR2 FQNEAQ. CDR3 nucleotides: TGTGCCAGCAGCTTCGACAGGAACTCTGGAAACACCATATATTTT. Translation gives CASSFDRNSGNTIYF.

The chain joins TRBV9 to TRBJ2-7, with D tentatively TRBD2 (5 bases). Trimming removed 6 bases from V and 2 bases from J, with 21 bases in between. This CDR3 comprises 16 residues. Germline V gives CDR1 SGDLS, CDR2 YYNGEE. CDR3 DNA: TGTGCCAGCACCTCCTCCCCGGACTCAGCGGCCTACGAGCAGTACTTC. Its protein product is CASTSSPDSAAYEQYF.

The chain carries TRBV7-9 and TRBJ2-1; TRBD2 matches at 8 bases. CDR3 length: 16 amino acids. The trim removed 4 bases at V and 5 bases at J, leaving 10 bases unmatched. The germline gives CDR1 SEHNR, CDR2 FQNEAQ (reference sequence). The CDR3 nucleotides are TGTGCCAGCAGCTCTCACCGGGAGGGGAAAAACAATGAGCAGTTCTTC. Its protein is CASSSHREGKNNEQFF.

This clone came up a few times. This chain joins TRBV5-6 and TRBJ1-6; 8 bases are shared with TRBD1. J lost 6 bases, V lost 3 bases, and 5 bases had no gene match. The CDR3 has 15 residues. Germline-derived CDR1 and CDR2 are SGHDT and YYEEEE. CDR3 residues: CASSWDRNPNSPLHF. CDR3 in DNA: TGTGCCAGCAGCTGGGACAGGAATCCTAATTCACCCCTCCACTTT.

This clone was detected only a few times. The chain carries TRBV5-1 and TRBJ2-3, with 10 bases aligning to TRBD2. This CDR3 has 16 amino acids. The V and J ends lost 4 bases and 2 bases, in that order; junction bases with no gene match: 7. Germline CDR1 SGHRS, CDR2 YFSETQ. CDR3 sequence (DNA): TGCGCCAGCAGCCACTTAGCGGGAGGCCCCACAGATACGCAGTATTTT. It specifies CASSHLAGGPTDTQYF.

The V call is TRBV7-9, the J call TRBJ2-6; possibly TRBD1 for D (5 bases). The germline V and J ends were trimmed by 2 bases and 0 bases, with 8 bases remaining between them. The CDR3 totals 16 residues. Germline CDR1 is SEHNR and CDR2 is FQNEAQ (reference sequence). For the CDR3, the DNA is TGTGCCAGCAGCTTAAGGACAAACTCTGGGGCCAACGTCCTGACTTTC. Its protein is CASSLRTNSGANVLTF.

The gene calls are TRBV9 and TRBJ2-3, with TRBD1 as a possible D gene (5 bases). Trimming took 8 bases from V and 0 from J, leaving 13 bases between them. This CDR3 has 14 residues. Per germline, CDR1 SGDLS and CDR2 YYNGEE. CDR3 residues: CASADTSSTDTQYF. CDR3 DNA sequence: TGTGCCAGTGCGGACACCTCTAGCACAGATACGCAGTATTTT.

The J gene is TRBJ2-1, the V gene TRBV5-1; 16 bases are a match to TRBD2. This CDR3 is built from 15 residues. J lost 7 bases, V lost 7 bases, and 5 bases had no gene match. Looked up from germline, CDR1 is SGHRS and CDR2 is YFSETQ. DNA of the CDR3: TGCGCCAGCTCGGGACTAGCGGGGGGGCCGAATGAGCAGTTCTTC. This codes for CASSGLAGGPNEQFF.

V gene TRBV3-1 (or the pseudogene TRBV3-2) combines with J gene TRBJ1-6; D is possibly TRBD1 (6 bases). CDR1 is LGHDT and CDR2 is YNNKEL in the germline V gene (reference sequence). V lost 2 bases and J lost 7, with 9 bases in between. CDR3 length: 14 residues. DNA of the CDR3: TGTGCCAGCAGCCAACCTCAGGGGAATTCACCCCTCCACTTT. This sequence encodes CASSQPQGNSPLHF.

The chain joins TRBV2 to TRBJ1-2, with a tentative D call TRBD1 (5 bases). V lost 5 bases, J lost 4 bases, and 14 bases lay in between. Per the germline V gene, CDR1 is SNHLY and CDR2 is FYNNEI. The CDR3 extends over 14 amino acids. This CDR3 reads CASSPQGDIYGYTF. CDR3 nucleotide sequence: TGTGCCAGCAGTCCGCAGGGCGATATCTATGGCTACACCTTC.

V is TRBV3-1 (or the pseudogene TRBV3-2) and J is TRBJ2-7; 10 bases are shared with TRBD2. The ends lost 6 bases at V and 4 bases at J; junction bases unmatched: 12. CDR3 length equals 16 residues. Germline V CDR1 and CDR2: LGHDT, YNNKEL (reference sequence). This chain's CDR3 is CASSHTRTSGPYEQYV. The CDR3 DNA reads as TGTGCCAGCAGTCACACCCGGACTAGCGGACCTTACGAGCAGTACGTC.

This chain connects TRBV27 to TRBJ1-2; 7 bases match TRBD1. The CDR3 length is 13 residues. Per germline, CDR1 MNHEY and CDR2 SMNVEV (reference sequence). The junction had 3 bases not matched to a gene; V was cut back by 3 bases and J by 5 bases. CDR3 sequence (DNA): TGTGCCAGCAGTTTGAACAGGGGTTATGGCTACACCTTC. It encodes CASSLNRGYGYTF.

This clone has a single count. The chain joins TRBV12-3 or TRBV12-4 to TRBJ1-2; D is unresolved. The CDR3 is 10 residues long. V was shortened by 6 bases and J by 7 bases, with 6 bases between the two germline ends. DNA of the CDR3: TGTGCCAGCAGCGGAGGTGGCTACACCTTC. It specifies CASSGGGYTF.

Many counts were recorded for this clone. The chain has TRBV2 and TRBJ2-5, with a tentative D call TRBD1 (7 bases). V lost 6 bases, J lost 7 bases, and 18 bases lay in between. Germline loops: CDR1 SNHLY, CDR2 FYNNEI. CDR3 size: 14 residues. CDR3 residues: CASRRDRGLGTQYF. CDR3 sequence (DNA): TGTGCCAGCAGGCGGGACAGAGGCTTGGGGACCCAGTACTTC.

The chain joins TRBV5-1 to TRBJ1-3, with D perhaps matching TRBD1 (5 bases). There are 15 residues in the CDR3. Germline loops: CDR1 SGHRS, CDR2 YFSETQ. Between the trimmed V and J ends, which lost 3 bases and 0 bases, there was a span of 10 bases. The CDR3 protein is CASSYDSDSGNTIYF. The CDR3 bases are TGCGCCAGCAGCTACGACAGCGACTCTGGAAACACCATATATTTT. Using reference TRBV5-1 and TRBJ1-3 for the parts outside the CDR3, the full variable domain is KAGVTQTPRYLIKTRGQQVTLSCSPISGHRSVSWYQQTPGQGLQFLFEYFSETQRNKGNFPGRFSGRQFSNSRSEMNVSTLELGDSALYLCASSYDSDSGNTIYFGEGSWLTVV.

J is TRBJ1-1 and V is TRBV5-8; D not resolved. This CDR3 is built from 14 residues. The germline V and J ends were trimmed by 0 bases and 0 bases, with 6 bases remaining between them. Germline loops: CDR1 SGHTS, CDR2 YDEGEE. In nucleotides, the CDR3 is TGTGCCAGCAGCTTGGGAGGTTTGAACACTGAAGCTTTCTTT. This gives the protein CASSLGGLNTEAFF. The full variable domain, completed using reference TRBV5-8 and TRBJ1-1, is EAGVTQSPTHLIKTRGQQATLRCSPISGHTSVYWYQQALGLGLQFLLWYDEGEERNRGNFPPRFSGRQFPNYSSELNVNALELEDSALYLCASSLGGLNTEAFFGQGTRLTVV.

In its sample, this clone was seen a few times. The J gene is TRBJ1-1, the V gene TRBV29-1, with D perhaps matching TRBD1 (6 bases). The CDR3 is 13 amino acids. With 7 bases removed from V and 5 bases from J, the gap between germline ends came to 17 bases. The germline V gene encodes CDR1 SQVTM and CDR2 ANQGSEA. The CDR3 region is CSAGTRGGTEAFF. The CDR3 DNA sequence: TGCAGCGCTGGAACCAGGGGAGGGACTGAAGCTTTCTTT.

This clone was seen once. The chain is built from TRBV20-1 and TRBJ2-5, with D unresolved. CDR1 is DFQATT and CDR2 is SNEGSKA in the germline V gene (reference sequence). V was trimmed by 3 bases and J by 5 bases, leaving 7 bases between them. The CDR3 covers 11 residues. This CDR3 is CSARGPETQYF. DNA for the CDR3: TGCAGTGCTAGGGGCCCGGAGACCCAGTACTTC.